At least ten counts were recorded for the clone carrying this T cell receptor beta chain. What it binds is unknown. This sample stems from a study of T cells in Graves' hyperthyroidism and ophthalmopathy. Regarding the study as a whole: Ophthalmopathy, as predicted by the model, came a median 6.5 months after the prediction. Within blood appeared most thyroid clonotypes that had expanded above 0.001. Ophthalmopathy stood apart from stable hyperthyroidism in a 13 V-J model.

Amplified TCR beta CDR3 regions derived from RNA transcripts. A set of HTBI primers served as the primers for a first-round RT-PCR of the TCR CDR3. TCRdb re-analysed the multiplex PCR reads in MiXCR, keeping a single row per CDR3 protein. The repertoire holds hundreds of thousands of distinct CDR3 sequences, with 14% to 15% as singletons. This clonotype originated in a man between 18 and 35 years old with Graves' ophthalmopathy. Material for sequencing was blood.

The CDR3 loop reads CASKPLAGATYEQYF. The CDR3 nucleotides are TGTGCCAGCAAGCCTCTAGCGGGAGCGACCTACGAGCAGTACTTC. This chain uses TRBV2 with TRBJ2-7; 10 positions match TRBD2. The CDR3 length is 15 residues. The germline V gene encodes CDR1 SNHLY and CDR2 FYNNEI. V trimming: 7 bases; J trimming: 2 bases; junction bases outside the gene matches: 8.